This note documents a single T cell receptor beta chain sequence. Its antigen is unknown. The identical CDR3 is also encoded by other nucleotide sequences in the sample. This sample was included in a study of T cell responses to AZD1222 COVID-19 vaccine. TCRdb's copy holds only in-frame clones and misses some; the assay was immunoSEQ multiplex PCR. The sample gives tens of thousands of clones, roughly 90% of which show up once; around 4.9% is in the top ten. Study-level results: Regions left unmutated in variants are reportedly the target of nearly half of spike-specific TCRs. Donors skewed white British and female; clonal diversity was possibly underestimated. An increase in Spike-specific TCR breadth and depth was observed after two AZD1222 doses. Along spike, vaccine-associated CD4 TCRs were found throughout, with dominance at 160-218 and 743-854.

There are 12 residues in the CDR3. Germline CDR1 reads KGHDR; CDR2 reads SFDVKD. V gave up 3 bases and J gave up 6 bases, with 5 bases separating them. Sequenced material: peripheral blood, taken on day 0 of AZD1222 vaccination. The sequence derives from an adult in good health. This chain links TRBV24-1 with TRBJ1-5, with D possibly being TRBD1 (5 bases). The CDR3: CATSDGGQPQHF. CDR3 nucleotide sequence: TGTGCCACCAGTGATGGGGGTCAGCCCCAGCATTTT.